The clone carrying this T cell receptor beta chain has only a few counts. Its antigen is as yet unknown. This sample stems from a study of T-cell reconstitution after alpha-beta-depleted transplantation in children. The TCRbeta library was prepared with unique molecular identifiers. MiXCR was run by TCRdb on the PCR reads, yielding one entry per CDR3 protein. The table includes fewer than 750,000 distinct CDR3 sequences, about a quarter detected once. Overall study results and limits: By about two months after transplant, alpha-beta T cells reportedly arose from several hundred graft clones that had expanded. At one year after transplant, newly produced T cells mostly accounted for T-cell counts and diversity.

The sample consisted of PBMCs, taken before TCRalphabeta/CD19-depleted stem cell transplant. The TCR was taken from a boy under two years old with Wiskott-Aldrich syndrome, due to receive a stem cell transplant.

In DNA, the CDR3 is TGTGCCAGCAGCTCGAACGGTCGCTACACAGATACGCAGTATTTT. It encodes CASSSNGRYTDTQYF. The rearrangement joins TRBV7-3 to TRBJ2-3, with D unclear. The CDR3 runs to 15 residues. Germline V lookup: CDR1 SGHTA, CDR2 FQGTGA. V was shortened by 4 bases and J by 2 bases, with 13 bases between the two germline ends.